This TCR beta chain was profiled in a study of preoperative IRX-2 immunotherapy in early breast cancer. Produced via immunoSEQ multiplex PCR; TCRdb's table is partial and in-frame only. Among around 34,000 clones listed, under 85% were seen once. Specified treatment: preoperative locoregional IRX-2 cytokine immunotherapy. This CDR3 region has 16 residues. Trimming removed 5 bases from V and 3 bases from J, with 20 bases in between. The source was lymph node tissue, collected from a patient treated with IRX-2 immunotherapy. This TCR was sampled from a human donor with breast cancer. This chain joins TRBV6-7 and TRBJ2-7, with D maybe TRBD1 (5 bases). TRBV6-7 is given ORF status, its function remaining uncertain. CDR3 residues: CASSRGTRALFYEQYF. The CDR3 DNA follows: TGTGCCAGCAGTAGGGGTACCAGGGCCCTATTCTACGAGCAGTACTTC.